This T cell receptor (beta chain) was profiled in a study of blood T cells in healthy people across ages. Overall study: When template switching was applied, about one barcoded beta molecule was captured per two T cells. Study-level points and caveats: Those diversity estimates obtained from one million T cells were thought to be underestimates.

CDR1 DFQATT and CDR2 SNEGSKA come from the germline V gene (reference sequence). The CDR3 is 15 amino acids. J lost 7 bases, V lost 5 bases, and 10 bases had no gene match. Primed by a sample-barcoded 5' primer and a J-beta primer mix, a second PCR proceeded for about 7 to 11 cycles. Via MiXCR, TCRdb re-called the 5' RACE reads, giving one row per CDR3 protein. The table records 600,000 to 650,000 distinct CDR3 sequences, 58% of them present only once. Total RNA, at least 6 micrograms per sample, came from PBMCs. Worth noting for this clonotype: Its antigen remains unidentified.

The V call is TRBV20-1, the J call TRBJ2-5, with TRBD2 identical over 13 bases. The sample comprised blood. The sequence came from a man in his 60s in good health. CDR3 residues: CSAAPTSGGLGTQYF. DNA for the CDR3: TGCAGTGCTGCCCCGACTAGCGGGGGGTTGGGGACCCAGTACTTC.